The 20 T cell receptor beta chains in this list originate from one sample, sequenced in a study of Ad26.COV2.S vaccination and SARS-CoV-2 variants. The repertoire was sequenced with immunoSEQ multiplex PCR; TCRdb's copy has only in-frame clones and lacks some. This sample has more than 300,000 clones; about 86% occur once, and the top ten carry more than 1.5%. The sample's treatment: some 20 received Ad26.COV2.S at low or high dose, single or two shots; a few received placebo; per-sample allocation not given. Sampling was performed 63 days after the first vaccine or placebo injection. The source material was peripheral blood, sampled in a trial of Ad26.COV2.S vaccine versus placebo. The receptors were gathered from a person aged 18-65 years who received the Ad26.COV2.S COVID-19 vaccine or a placebo.

This rearrangement joins TRBV11-2 to TRBJ2-3, with unresolved D. Germline CDR1 SGHAT, CDR2 FQNNGV. Trimming left V 1 base short and J 0 bases short, with 8 bases between. The CDR3 sequence is 15 residues long. The CDR3 DNA reads as TGTGCCAGCAGCTTAGTATGGGTGAGCACAGATACGCAGTATTTT. This translates into CASSLVWVSTDTQYF.

For the CDR3, the DNA is TGTGCCAGCAGCATGACTAGCGGAACCTACAATGAGCAGTTCTTC. It is translated as CASSMTSGTYNEQFF. The rearrangement joins TRBV11-2 to TRBJ2-1; 9 bases align to TRBD2. Looked up from germline, CDR1 is SGHAT and CDR2 is FQNNGV. V lost 5 bases, J lost 2 bases, and 4 bases stayed unmatched. There are 15 residues in the CDR3.

The genes are TRBV11-2 and TRBJ2-7; possible D gene TRBD2, 5 bases. The CDR3 is 14 amino acids. The V gene lost 4 bases and the J gene lost 6 bases, with 16 bases spanning the gap. Per the germline V gene, CDR1 is SGHAT and CDR2 is FQNNGV. CDR3 protein: CASSSSPRVGEQYF. The DNA for the CDR3 is TGTGCCAGCAGCTCCTCGCCGAGGGTGGGCGAGCAGTACTTC.

This rearrangement joins TRBV9 to TRBJ1-2, with D perhaps matching TRBD1 (6 bases). The V end lost 5 bases, the J end lost 4 bases, and 12 bases lay between the germline ends. The CDR3 contains 13 residues. Per germline, CDR1 SGDLS and CDR2 YYNGEE. The CDR3, as DNA: TGTGCCAGCAGGGACAGTCTATCCTATGGCTACACCTTC. As protein: CASRDSLSYGYTF.

This CDR3 is CASTRDRGWTDTQYF. The CDR3 DNA reads TGTGCCAGCACTCGGGACAGGGGATGGACAGATACGCAGTATTTT. The chain uses TRBV2 and TRBJ2-3; 10 positions agree with TRBD1. After removal of 7 bases from V and 3 bases from J, the junction contained 7 bases not matched to a gene. Germline V gives CDR1 SNHLY, CDR2 FYNNEI. The CDR3 spans 15 residues.

The J gene is TRBJ1-1, the V gene TRBV12-5, with a tentative D call TRBD1 (5 bases). The ends were cut back, 1 base at V and 6 bases at J, with 9 bases in the middle. Germline CDR1 is LGHNT and CDR2 is FRNRAP. This CDR3 region has 13 residues. Here the CDR3 reads CASGLDPRAEAFF. In DNA, the CDR3 is TGTGCTAGTGGTTTGGACCCCAGGGCTGAAGCTTTCTTT.

The chain recombines TRBV6-6 with TRBJ2-7; D is possibly TRBD2 (6 bases). CDR3 length: 17 amino acids. Germline CDR1 MNHNY, CDR2 SVGAGI (reference sequence). Trimming shortened V by 5 bases and J by 7 bases, and 27 bases separated the two germline ends. The CDR3 region is CASSRRGGQGFQREQYF. CDR3 DNA: TGTGCCAGCAGTCGAAGGGGAGGACAAGGATTCCAGCGGGAGCAGTACTTC.

V is TRBV19 and J is TRBJ1-3; D gene unclear. This CDR3 region has 17 residues. V was pared by 7 bases and J by 0 bases, with 19 bases between. Germline loops: CDR1 LNHDA, CDR2 SQIVND (reference sequence). The CDR3 coding sequence is TGTGCCAGTATATGGTGGCAGGACCCCATCTCTGGAAACACCATATATTTT. Its translation: CASIWWQDPISGNTIYF.

The rearrangement uses TRBV6-1 and TRBJ1-1; 7 bases align to TRBD1. The CDR3 length is 14 residues. With V trimmed by 1 base and J by 10 bases, 9 bases remained unmatched. From germline, CDR1 is MNHNS and CDR2 SASEGT. As DNA, the CDR3 is TGTGCCAGCAGTGAAGACTACAGGGGCCCTAGAGCTTTCTTT. Translation: CASSEDYRGPRAFF.

The chain joins TRBV6-2 or TRBV6-3 to TRBJ1-5, with 8 positions matching TRBD1. V lost 8 bases and J lost 6; bases outside the gene matches: 12. The V gene's germline CDR1 is MNHEY and CDR2 SVGEGT. This CDR3 is built from 15 residues. DNA for the CDR3: TGTGCCAGCGGCCGCTCCGGACAGGGAAGTCAGCCCCAGCATTTT. Translated: CASGRSGQGSQPQHF.

The chain carries TRBV7-2 and TRBJ2-7; 8 bases line up with TRBD1. Germline assignment: CDR1 SGHTA and CDR2 FQGNSA. The junction had 7 bases not matched to a gene; V was cut back by 2 bases and J by 7 bases. This CDR3 has 14 residues. In DNA form, the CDR3 reads TGTGCCAGCAGCTTACAGGGGGCGATGGGGGAGCAGTACTTC. The encoded protein is CASSLQGAMGEQYF.

The V call is TRBV5-1, the J call TRBJ2-6; 9 bases match TRBD2. Germline V gives CDR1 SGHRS, CDR2 YFSETQ. The CDR3 has 17 residues. V dropped 7 bases and J dropped 2; count of bases not matched to a gene: 10. DNA for the CDR3: TGCGCCAGCGCCTCCGGGACTAGCTTTCCTGGGGCCAACGTCCTGACTTTC. Translated: CASASGTSFPGANVLTF.

This clone was observed a single time. J is TRBJ2-2 and V is TRBV5-4; 8 bases map to TRBD1. J was trimmed by 5 bases and V by 0 bases; bases with no gene match: 6. Germline V lookup: CDR1 SGHNT, CDR2 YYREEE (reference sequence). This CDR3 has 16 residues. Written as DNA, the CDR3 is TGTGCCAGCAGCTTGGGAAAGGACAGGGTAACCGGGGAGCTGTTTTTT. This codes for CASSLGKDRVTGELFF.

V is TRBV4-3 and J is TRBJ2-2; no definite D call. V lost 4 bases to trimming and J lost 12 bases, with 24 bases between them. This CDR3 contains 16 residues. Germline assignment: CDR1 LGHNA and CDR2 YSLEER. Here the CDR3 reads CASSRDLVTFQGQLFF. CDR3 sequence (DNA): TGCGCCAGCAGCCGAGACCTGGTAACTTTTCAAGGGCAGCTGTTTTTT.

V is TRBV6-2 or TRBV6-3 and J is TRBJ1-4; D gene uncertain. Between the trimmed V and J ends, which lost 1 base and 8 bases, there was a span of 11 bases. Germline CDR1 MNHEY, CDR2 SVGEGT. This CDR3 contains 14 residues. CDR3 amino acids: CASSYLSETEKLFF. The CDR3 DNA sequence: TGTGCCAGCAGTTACTTGAGCGAGACGGAAAAACTGTTTTTT.

V gene TRBV3-1 (or the pseudogene TRBV3-2) combines with J gene TRBJ2-1; D call uncertain. The V end was cut by 1 base, the J end by 7 bases, with 8 bases between. Germline CDR1 reads LGHDT; CDR2 reads YNNKEL (reference sequence). CDR3 length equals 13 residues. The CDR3 here is CASSQVGPNEQFF. The DNA of the CDR3 is TGTGCCAGCAGCCAAGTTGGGCCAAATGAGCAGTTCTTC.

The CDR3 nucleotides are TGTGCCAGTACCGCTCAAGGTGAAAAACTGTTTTTT. Its protein product is CASTAQGEKLFF. The chain carries TRBV19 and TRBJ1-4; D gene unclear. The germline V gene has CDR1 LNHDA and CDR2 SQIVND (reference sequence). V was trimmed by 7 bases and J by 7 bases, leaving 10 bases between them. This CDR3 comprises 12 residues.

This clone was counted once. The J gene is TRBJ2-1, the V gene TRBV29-1, with TRBD1 matching 7 bases. V gave up 5 bases and J gave up 7 bases; unmatched junction bases: 5. Looked up from germline, CDR1 is SQVTM and CDR2 is ANQGSEA. CDR3 size: 12 residues. The CDR3 DNA follows: TGCAGCGTTCGACAGGGCGGGAATGAGCAGTTCTTC. Its translation is CSVRQGGNEQFF.

The chain is built from TRBV4-1 and TRBJ1-5; D gene uncertain. CDR1 is MGHRA and CDR2 is YSYEKL in the germline V gene. The CDR3 is 14 amino acids. V lost 1 base and J lost 6, with 10 bases in between. The CDR3 spells CASSQVEKGQPQHF. CDR3 sequence (DNA): TGCGCCAGCAGCCAAGTGGAGAAGGGTCAGCCCCAGCATTTT.

This chain links TRBV3-1 (or the pseudogene TRBV3-2) with TRBJ1-6, with D perhaps matching TRBD1 (6 bases). The CDR3 length is 15 residues. V was clipped by 6 bases and J by 7 bases, with 16 bases between them. CDR1 and CDR2 (germline): LGHDT, YNNKEL (reference sequence). The CDR3 DNA reads as TGTGCCAGCAGTCCGGACGGGACACCAAATTCACCCCTCCACTTT. Protein sequence: CASSPDGTPNSPLHF.